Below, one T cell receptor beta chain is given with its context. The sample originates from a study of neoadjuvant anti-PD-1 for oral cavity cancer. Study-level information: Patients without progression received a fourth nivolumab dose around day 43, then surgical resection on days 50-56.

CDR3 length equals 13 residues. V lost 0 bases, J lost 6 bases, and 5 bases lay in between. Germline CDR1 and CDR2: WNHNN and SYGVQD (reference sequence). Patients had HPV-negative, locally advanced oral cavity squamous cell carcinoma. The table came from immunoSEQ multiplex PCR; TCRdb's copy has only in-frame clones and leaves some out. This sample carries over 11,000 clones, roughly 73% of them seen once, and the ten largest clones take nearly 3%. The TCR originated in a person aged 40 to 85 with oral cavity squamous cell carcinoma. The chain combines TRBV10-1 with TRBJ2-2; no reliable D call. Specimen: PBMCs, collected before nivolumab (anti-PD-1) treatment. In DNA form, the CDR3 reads TGCGCCAGCAGTGAGTCAGCCGCCGGGGAGCTGTTTTTT. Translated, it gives CASSESAAGELFF.